The 15 T cell receptor beta chains reported below all come from one sample, sequenced in a study of T cells in Graves' hyperthyroidism and ophthalmopathy. Using RNA transcripts as the source, TCR beta CDR3 regions were amplified. The HTBI primer set drove a first-round RT-PCR of the TCR CDR3. TCRdb passed the multiplex PCR reads through MiXCR, listing each CDR3 protein once. The data show some 180,000 distinct CDR3 sequences, about a sixth seen once. The sample taken for sequencing was blood. The receptors here all came from a woman aged 50 to 60 with Graves' hyperthyroidism.

This clonotype was counted only a few times. This sequence joins TRBV6-1 and TRBJ1-4, with D perhaps TRBD1 (6 bases). CDR3 size: 17 residues. The germline V and J ends were trimmed by 6 bases and 8 bases, with 25 bases remaining between them. The germline gives CDR1 MNHNS, CDR2 SASEGT. The CDR3 here is CASSLPLNTGWQEKLFF. The CDR3 coding sequence is TGTGCCAGCAGCCTCCCCCTAAACACAGGGTGGCAGGAAAAACTGTTTTTT.

In the case of this clonotype: With a much larger clone just one base away, this may be a read error. The chain joins TRBV7-9 to TRBJ2-3; D gene ambiguous. The CDR3 is 14 amino acids. Germline values: CDR1 SEHNR, CDR2 FQNEAQ (reference sequence). The CDR3 bases are TGTGCCAGCAGCTTAGCTATGGTCACAGATGCGCAGTATTTT. It translates to CASSLAMVTDAQYF.

At least ten counts were recorded for this clonotype. The genes are TRBV7-2 and TRBJ2-7, with a tentative D call TRBD2 (5 bases). V lost 2 bases to trimming and J lost 2 bases, with 10 bases between them. The CDR3 runs 14 residues. The germline gives CDR1 SGHTA, CDR2 FQGNSA. CDR3 in DNA: TGTGCCAGCAGCTTATTGGAGGCGACCTACGAGCAGTACTTC. Its protein is CASSLLEATYEQYF.

This clonotype appeared a few times. The genes are TRBV4-2 and TRBJ2-1; D gene unclear. V was pared by 10 bases and J by 6 bases, with 7 bases between. Germline-derived CDR1 and CDR2 are LGHNA and YNFKEQ. The length of the CDR3 is 10 residues. The CDR3 nucleotides read TGTGCCACAGGATCCAATGAGCAGTTCTTC. Encoded protein: CATGSNEQFF.

This clonotype appeared many times. The chain is built from TRBV18 and TRBJ1-5; the D is unclear. Per germline, CDR1 KGHSH and CDR2 LQKENI. V was clipped by 3 bases and J by 3 bases, with 9 bases between them. The CDR3 is made up of 14 amino acids. The CDR3 loop is CASSPGSFNQPQHF. CDR3 nucleotides: TGTGCCAGCTCACCTGGCAGCTTCAATCAGCCCCAGCATTTT.

This clonotype was observed at least ten times. This rearrangement joins TRBV6-1 to TRBJ2-7; 9 bases fit TRBD1. Germline CDR1 and CDR2: MNHNS and SASEGT. The CDR3 sequence is 14 residues long. V lost 6 bases, J lost 3 bases, and 6 bases stayed unmatched. DNA for the CDR3: TGTGCCAGCAGCCTCCGGGACAGGGACTACGAGCAGTACTTC. The encoded protein is CASSLRDRDYEQYF.

Many counts were recorded for this clonotype. The chain combines TRBV20-1 with TRBJ1-1; 11 bases are a match to TRBD1. The CDR3 has 18 residues. CDR1 is DFQATT and CDR2 is SNEGSKA in the germline V gene (reference sequence). With V trimmed by 2 bases and J by 4 bases, 15 bases remained unmatched. The CDR3 protein is CSARLLGQGEGLRTEAFF. For the CDR3, the DNA is TGCAGTGCTAGACTCCTGGGACAGGGGGAGGGATTACGCACTGAAGCTTTCTTT.

This clonotype was detected once. The chain is built from TRBV2 and TRBJ1-3; D not resolved. V was shortened by 7 bases and J by 2 bases, with 9 bases between the two germline ends. The germline V gene encodes CDR1 SNHLY and CDR2 FYNNEI. The CDR3 has 13 residues. The CDR3: CASITRAGNTIYF. In DNA form, the CDR3 reads TGTGCCAGCATCACGAGGGCTGGAAACACCATATATTTT.

This clonotype was seen only a few times. This chain's CDR3 is CASSPTGTGGYEQYF. The CDR3 nucleotides are TGTGCCAGCAGCCCCACCGGGACAGGGGGCTACGAGCAGTACTTC. The rearrangement links TRBV28 to TRBJ2-7; 11 nucleotides match TRBD1. With 6 bases clipped from V and 3 bases from J, the junction kept 7 bases outside the gene matches. The CDR3 contains 15 residues. Germline V gives CDR1 MDHEN, CDR2 SYDVKM.

This clonotype came up many times. The chain carries TRBV7-2 and TRBJ2-1, with 11 bases that match TRBD1. From germline, CDR1 is SGHTA and CDR2 FQGNSA. J was trimmed by 10 bases and V by 4 bases; bases with no gene match: 6. This CDR3 contains 14 residues. The CDR3: CASSSGQGAREQFF. The CDR3 bases are TGTGCCAGCAGCTCCGGACAGGGGGCAAGAGAGCAGTTCTTC.

The V gene is TRBV2, the J gene TRBJ1-1, with D uncertain. The V end lost 7 bases, the J end lost 0 bases, and 9 bases lay between the germline ends. Germline V gene lookup returns CDR1 SNHLY and CDR2 FYNNEI. The CDR3 has 13 residues. The CDR3 bases are TGTGCCAGCATCGCAGATATGAACACTGAAGCTTTCTTT. Its translation is CASIADMNTEAFF.

Note on this clonotype: This clone may be a read error of a much larger clone one base away. The chain couples TRBV5-1 to TRBJ1-2; the match to TRBD1 covers 11 bases. Looked up from germline, CDR1 is SGHRS and CDR2 is YFSETQ. This CDR3 has 16 amino acids. J lost 4 bases, V lost 5 bases, and 10 bases had no gene match. The CDR3: CASRPAGTGGGYGYTF. The CDR3 DNA is TGCGCCAGCAGGCCGGCCGGGACAGGGGGAGGCTATGGCTACACCTTC. The full variable domain, its missing parts supplied by reference TRBV5-1 and TRBJ1-2, is KAGVTQTPRYLIKTRGQQVTLSCSPISGHRSVSWYQQTPGQGLQFLFEYFSETQRNKGNFPGRFSGRQFSNSRSEMNVSTLELGDSALYLCASRPAGTGGGYGYTFGSGTRLTVV.

Concerning this clonotype itself: A much larger clone lies one base from this, so it may be a read error. This chain links TRBV11-2 with TRBJ1-4; possibly TRBD1 for D (5 bases). Germline V gene lookup returns CDR1 SGHAT and CDR2 FQNNGV. The CDR3 runs to 14 residues. The CDR3: CASSPLGGREKLLF. DNA of the CDR3: TGTGCCAGCAGCCCACTGGGGGGAAGGGAAAAACTGCTTTTT.

V and J are TRBV7-9 and TRBJ2-7, with D possibly TRBD2 on 6 matching bases. Germline loops: CDR1 SEHNR, CDR2 FQNEAQ (reference sequence). With 1 base removed from V and 7 bases from J, the gap between germline ends came to 23 bases. The CDR3 totals 17 residues. CDR3 sequence reads: CASSLGSAGTNSWEQYF. The CDR3 coding sequence is TGTGCCAGCAGCTTAGGGTCCGCGGGGACCAATTCCTGGGAGCAGTACTTC.

This clonotype turned up a few times. The V call is TRBV2, the J call TRBJ1-2, with unresolved D. The CDR3 totals 14 residues. The V gene lost 8 bases and the J gene lost 4 bases, with 17 bases spanning the gap. From germline, CDR1 is SNHLY and CDR2 FYNNEI. In DNA form, the CDR3 reads TGTGCCAGCGTCAGTGCTCACAGCCTCTATGGCTACACCTTC. Translation: CASVSAHSLYGYTF.